The 15 T cell receptor beta chains below were found in one sample sequenced in a study of blood T cells in healthy people across ages. It was with a sample-barcoded 5' primer and a J-beta primer mix that a second PCR of about 6 to 11 cycles was run. Each CDR3 protein gets one entry after TCRdb re-called the 5' RACE reads with MiXCR. Among about a million distinct CDR3 sequences, approximately 38% were seen once, and the ten largest hold about an eighth. Sample: blood. These receptors were taken from a man aged 18 to 29 in good health.

The V and J genes are TRBV20-1 and TRBJ2-2; maybe TRBD2 (5 bases). Trimming left V 0 bases short and J 7 bases short, with 18 bases between. The CDR3 has 16 amino acids. From germline, CDR1 is DFQATT and CDR2 SNEGSKA (reference sequence). The CDR3 region has the DNA TGCAGTGCTAGAGATCGTGGCGGAGGTCACCTCGGGGAGCTGTTTTTT. Translation: CSARDRGGGHLGELFF.

The gene calls are TRBV4-1 and TRBJ2-1; 9 positions agree with TRBD2. The closer fit of TRBJ2-7 to the DNA end suggests the J call may be wrong. Germline V gene lookup returns CDR1 MGHRA and CDR2 YSYEKL. This CDR3 has 17 amino acids. The CDR3 is CASSLEAGGISHNEQYF. CDR3 nucleotide sequence: TGCGCCAGCAGCCTAGAGGCGGGGGGGATCTCCCACAATGAGCAGTACTTC.

This clonotype was counted only a few times. The chain joins TRBV5-1 to TRBJ2-1; 10 positions match TRBD2. Losses at the gene ends were 4 bases for V and 5 bases for J; bases not matched to a gene: 6. Germline CDR1 and CDR2: SGHRS and YFSETQ. The CDR3 contains 15 residues. For the CDR3, the DNA is TGCGCCAGCAGCCTAACTAGCGGGGCCCACAATGAGCAGTTCTTC. Protein sequence: CASSLTSGAHNEQFF.

There are a few counts of this clonotype. The gene calls are TRBV29-1 and TRBJ1-2, with D uncertain. Germline V CDR1 and CDR2: SQVTM, ANQGSEA. The V end lost 1 base, the J end lost 4 bases, and 13 bases lay between the germline ends. The CDR3 has 14 amino acids. In nucleotides, the CDR3 is TGCAGCGTTGAAGTTTCCGGGCAGCCCTATGGCTACACCTTC. Its protein is CSVEVSGQPYGYTF.

Notes on this clonotype: A much more abundant neighbour one base away suggests this may be a read error. The V and J genes are TRBV6-5 and TRBJ2-1; D remains unclear. The CDR3 length is 12 residues. Germline V lookup: CDR1 MNHEY, CDR2 SVGAGI. The CDR3 sequence is CASGDTVYEQVF. Here the CDR3 DNA reads TGTGCCAGCGGCGACACGGTTTATGAGCAGGTCTTC.

This clonotype was picked up a small number of times. V is TRBV7-2 and J is TRBJ1-5; tentatively, D is TRBD1 (6 bases). Looked up from germline, CDR1 is SGHTA and CDR2 is FQGNSA. Trimming removed 1 base at V and 7 bases at J, with 14 bases between. CDR3 length: 15 amino acids. The CDR3 nucleotides read TGTGCCAGCAGCTTAGATCAGGGGATAGGACAGCCCCAGCATTTT. This gives the protein CASSLDQGIGQPQHF.

This clonotype occurred a few times. V is TRBV4-3 and J is TRBJ2-3, with D possibly matching TRBD2 (5 bases). There are 15 residues in the CDR3. Trimming left V 0 bases short and J 2 bases short, with 9 bases between. Germline CDR1 reads LGHNA; CDR2 reads YSLEER. The CDR3 DNA sequence: TGCGCCAGCAGCCAAGAAGGACTTCACACAGATACGCAGTATTTT. Amino acid sequence: CASSQEGLHTDTQYF.

The chain couples TRBV10-3 to TRBJ1-4; no reliable D call. Germline CDR1 reads ENHRY; CDR2 reads SYGVKD. The CDR3 loop spans 12 amino acids. The ends were cut back, 10 bases at V and 8 bases at J, with 14 bases in the middle. The chain's CDR3 is CASEGQNEKLFF. The CDR3 bases are TGTGCCAGCGAAGGGCAGAACGAAAAACTGTTTTTT.

Ten or more counts support this clonotype. The chain uses TRBV25-1 and TRBJ1-4, with D possibly TRBD1 on 5 matching bases. This CDR3 spans 17 amino acids. V lost 4 bases and J 7 bases, leaving 22 bases between the germline ends. Germline loops: CDR1 MGHDK, CDR2 SYGVNS. The CDR3, as DNA: TGTGCCAGCAGTGGAGGATACAGCCCACCGGGGGTTGAAAAACTGTTTTTT. Amino acid sequence: CASSGGYSPPGVEKLFF. Looking up the rest from reference TRBV25-1 and TRBJ1-4 gives the full variable domain: EADIYQTPRYLVIGTGKKITLECSQTMGHDKMYWYQQDPGMELHLIHYSYGVNSTEKGDLSSESTVSRIRTEHFPLTLESARPSHTSQYLCASSGGYSPPGVEKLFFGSGTQLSVL.

V gene TRBV20-1 combines with J gene TRBJ2-2, with 7 bases identical to TRBD1. Germline CDR1 DFQATT, CDR2 SNEGSKA (reference sequence). The CDR3 loop spans 15 amino acids. Trimming at V came to 2 bases and at J to 5 bases, leaving 8 bases not matched to a gene. CDR3 residues: CSARTTGRYTGELFF. CDR3 in DNA: TGCAGTGCTAGAACGACAGGGAGATATACCGGGGAGCTGTTTTTT.

This chain uses TRBV20-1 with TRBJ1-4, with TRBD1 matching over 10 bases. V lost 6 bases to trimming and J lost 7 bases; unmatched junction nucleotides: 11. Per the germline V gene, CDR1 is DFQATT and CDR2 is SNEGSKA (reference sequence). This CDR3 is 15 amino acids long. The CDR3 nucleotides are TGCAGTGCCCCGACAGGGGGCATAACGGGTGAAAAACTGTTTTTT. Its translation is CSAPTGGITGEKLFF.

This chain links TRBV20-1 with TRBJ2-3; D is undetermined. The CDR3 loop spans 16 amino acids. Looked up from germline, CDR1 is DFQATT and CDR2 is SNEGSKA (reference sequence). V gave up 0 bases and J gave up 2 bases, with 15 bases separating them. The CDR3 is CSARDKLGRYTDTQYF. The DNA of the CDR3 is TGCAGTGCTAGAGATAAACTGGGCAGATACACAGATACGCAGTATTTT.

This clonotype was detected a few times. The chain joins TRBV10-3 to TRBJ2-5, with TRBD2 matching over 7 bases. V was clipped by 0 bases and J by 0 bases; unmatched bases: 10. This CDR3 contains 18 residues. Germline-derived CDR1 and CDR2 are ENHRY and SYGVKD. The CDR3 sequence: CAISESSLTSAYQETQYF. CDR3 DNA sequence: TGTGCCATCAGTGAGTCTAGCCTAACTAGCGCCTACCAAGAGACCCAGTACTTC.

In this sample, this clonotype turned up once. The V gene is TRBV12-3 or TRBV12-4, the J gene TRBJ2-7; D is perhaps TRBD2 (5 bases). The DNA end lines up better with TRBJ2-5; the J call may be wrong. The CDR3 contains 14 residues. CDR3 coding DNA: TGTGCCAGCAGTTTATACGGGGTGGGGGAGACCCAGTACTTC. It codes for CASSLYGVGETQYF.

V and J are TRBV27 and TRBJ1-3; D remains unclear. V gave up 5 bases and J gave up 0 bases, with 14 bases separating them. The CDR3 sequence is 16 residues long. The V gene's germline CDR1 is MNHEY and CDR2 SMNVEV (reference sequence). The CDR3 spells CASSPRDTFSGNTIYF. The CDR3 region has the DNA TGTGCCAGCAGTCCAAGGGATACTTTCTCTGGAAACACCATATATTTT.